Listed here are 8 T cell receptor beta chains from one sample, sequenced in a study of CD8+ T cells in alopecia areata. Reverse transcription of extracted RNA yielded cDNA, which provided the sequencing template. Sequenced by immunoSEQ multiplex PCR; TCRdb stores in-frame clones only, minus some. This sample carries 150,000 or so clones, 75% to 90% of them seen once, and the ten largest clones take over 13%. This sample comprised CD8+ T cells sorted from blood, obtained at week 0. The receptors stem from a human donor with alopecia areata.

This chain joins TRBV4-1 and TRBJ2-7, with D possibly matching TRBD2 (5 bases). The CDR3 is 16 residues long. V lost 0 bases and J lost 4, with 16 bases in between. The germline gives CDR1 MGHRA, CDR2 YSYEKL. Written as DNA, the CDR3 is TGCGCCAGCAGCCAAGAACCCGGACTGAAGACGTACGAGCAGTACTTC. Amino acid sequence: CASSQEPGLKTYEQYF.

This rearrangement joins TRBV9 to TRBJ2-3, with a weak D call TRBD1 (5 bases). The CDR3 contains 16 residues. Germline assignment: CDR1 SGDLS and CDR2 YYNGEE. Trimming pared 1 base from V and 5 bases from J, leaving 17 bases between. The CDR3 DNA sequence: TGTGCCAGCAGCGTAACGCGCAGGGCATGGGGAGATACGCAGTATTTT. Translating gives CASSVTRRAWGDTQYF.

J is TRBJ2-1 and V is TRBV29-1; TRBD2 is a possible D gene (6 bases). Trimming removed 3 bases from V and 3 bases from J, with 9 bases in between. The CDR3 has 13 amino acids. CDR1 and CDR2 from the germline V gene are SQVTM and ANQGSEA. CDR3 DNA: TGCAGCGTTGAGGGAGGATACTACAATGAGCAGTTCTTC. Translation: CSVEGGYYNEQFF.

A note on this clone: Other DNA sequences within the sample encode an identical CDR3. The rearrangement joins TRBV19 to TRBJ2-7, with D possibly being TRBD1 (7 bases). Germline values: CDR1 LNHDA, CDR2 SQIVND (reference sequence). V shed 0 bases and J shed 0 bases, with 9 bases lying between them. The CDR3 is made up of 15 amino acids. The CDR3 spells CASSIEQGGSYEQYF. The CDR3 DNA reads TGTGCCAGTAGTATAGAGCAGGGGGGCTCCTACGAGCAGTACTTC.

This rearrangement joins TRBV30 to TRBJ2-7, with D unclear. Germline V gives CDR1 GTSNPN, CDR2 SVGIG (reference sequence). This CDR3 has 12 residues. V dropped 1 base and J dropped 4 bases, with 8 bases sitting between them. Written as DNA, the CDR3 is TGTGCCTGGAGTGCAAGGACGTACGAGCAGTACTTC. Translating it yields CAWSARTYEQYF.

The genes are TRBV7-8 and TRBJ2-5; D remains unclear. The J call is in doubt because the DNA end fits TRBJ2-7 better. The germline V gene encodes CDR1 SGHVS and CDR2 FQNEAQ. This CDR3 is 13 amino acids long. CDR3 coding DNA: TGTGCCAGCAGCTCCCCTGACTCCTACGAGCAGTACTTC. This gives the protein CASSSPDSYEQYF.

This chain joins TRBV27 and TRBJ2-7, with D perhaps matching TRBD1 (5 bases). This CDR3 has 15 residues. V was pared by 0 bases and J by 0 bases, with 9 bases between. Per germline, CDR1 MNHEY and CDR2 SMNVEV (reference sequence). Here the CDR3 DNA reads TGTGCCAGCAGTTTATCGAAGGGGCTCTCCTACGAGCAGTACTTC. It is translated as CASSLSKGLSYEQYF.

This chain uses TRBV5-1 with TRBJ2-3; D tentatively reads TRBD1 or TRBD2 (6 bases each). The V end was cut by 1 base, the J end by 5 bases, with 14 bases between. This CDR3 contains 15 residues. The germline V gene encodes CDR1 SGHRS and CDR2 YFSETQ. The CDR3 DNA reads TGCGCCAGCAGCTTGTGGGGGGCCTCAGAAGATACGCAGTATTTT. This gives the protein CASSLWGASEDTQYF.